Below, 20 T cell receptor beta chains from the same sample are listed, as sequenced in a study of T cell responses to AZD1222 COVID-19 vaccine. Using immunoSEQ multiplex PCR, the repertoire was profiled, and TCRdb retains in-frame clones only, with some absent. The table lists fewer than 150,000 clones, 80% to 90% of them singletons, with 1.2% in the top ten. This specimen was peripheral blood, taken on day 0 of AZD1222 vaccination. These receptors all come from an adult in good health.

The table lists this clone with a count of one. The chain recombines TRBV15 with TRBJ1-2; TRBD1 is a possible D gene (5 bases). The V and J ends lost 3 bases and 3 bases respectively, with 17 bases between them. The germline V gene has CDR1 LNHNV and CDR2 YYDKDF (reference sequence). The CDR3 has 16 amino acids. DNA of the CDR3: TGTGCCACCAGCAGGGCCGCGGGGGGTGTGTACTATGGCTACACCTTC. Amino acid sequence: CATSRAAGGVYYGYTF.

This clone was seen only once. The chain is built from TRBV5-4 and TRBJ1-5, with no clear D. Trimming left V 0 bases short and J 9 bases short, with 10 bases between. CDR3 length equals 13 residues. Per the germline V gene, CDR1 is SGHNT and CDR2 is YYREEE (reference sequence). The DNA for the CDR3 is TGTGCCAGCAGCTTGGACGCCCTGGGGCCCCAGCATTTT. As protein: CASSLDALGPQHF.

The V and J genes are TRBV7-8 and TRBJ1-2; 7 positions match TRBD1. V was pared by 4 bases and J by 7 bases, with 12 bases of the junction left unmatched. The CDR3 has 15 residues. In germline, CDR1 is SGHVS, CDR2 FQNEAQ. CDR3 DNA: TGTGCCAGCAGCTCCCTGGGACAGCGGCTTGCTGGCTACACCTTC. This translates into CASSSLGQRLAGYTF.

The chain joins TRBV5-4 to TRBJ1-2; possible D gene TRBD1, 6 bases. CDR1 and CDR2 (germline): SGHNT, YYREEE (reference sequence). This CDR3 has 14 residues. V lost 0 bases to trimming and J lost 3 bases, with 9 bases between them. CDR3 amino acids: CASSLGGGDYGYTF. The CDR3 DNA follows: TGTGCCAGCAGCTTGGGTGGGGGCGACTATGGCTACACCTTC.

CDR3 DNA: TGTGCCAGCAGCCTCTACAGGCTGCAAGAGACCCAGTACTTC. This translates into CASSLYRLQETQYF. The V call is TRBV5-5, the J call TRBJ2-5; perhaps TRBD1 as D (5 bases). The V gene's germline CDR1 is SGHKS and CDR2 YYEKEE (reference sequence). The CDR3 has 14 amino acids. The V gene lost 4 bases and the J gene lost 2 bases, with 12 bases spanning the gap.

The chain links TRBV18 to TRBJ2-3, with a possible D match to TRBD1 (6 bases). The CDR3 covers 14 residues. CDR1 and CDR2 (germline): KGHSH, LQKENI. The V end lost 3 bases, the J end lost 2 bases, and 9 bases lay between the germline ends. The CDR3 bases are TGTGCCAGCTCACCCCAGGGGAACACAGATACGCAGTATTTT. It specifies CASSPQGNTDTQYF.

The chain has TRBV14 and TRBJ2-3, with a possible D match to TRBD1 (6 bases). This CDR3 region has 15 residues. Germline loops: CDR1 SGHDN, CDR2 FVKESK. The germline V and J ends were trimmed by 1 base and 0 bases, with 8 bases remaining between them. This chain's CDR3 is CASSQGGHSTDTQYF. The CDR3 nucleotides are TGTGCCAGCAGCCAAGGGGGACACAGCACAGATACGCAGTATTTT.

This rearrangement joins TRBV5-1 to TRBJ1-2; 7 nucleotides align to TRBD1. The germline V gene has CDR1 SGHRS and CDR2 YFSETQ. Trimming at V came to 4 bases and at J to 5 bases, leaving 5 bases not matched to a gene. This CDR3 region has 13 residues. CDR3 sequence: CASSEGQMYGYTF. DNA for the CDR3: TGCGCCAGCAGCGAGGGACAGATGTATGGCTACACCTTC. Drawing the rest from reference TRBV5-1 and TRBJ1-2, the complete variable domain is KAGVTQTPRYLIKTRGQQVTLSCSPISGHRSVSWYQQTPGQGLQFLFEYFSETQRNKGNFPGRFSGRQFSNSRSEMNVSTLELGDSALYLCASSEGQMYGYTFGSGTRLTVV.

The rearrangement joins TRBV6-5 to TRBJ1-6; D unclear. This CDR3 spans 12 amino acids. V was cut by 11 bases and J by 10 bases, with 15 bases left in between. The germline V gene encodes CDR1 MNHEY and CDR2 SVGAGI. CDR3 nucleotides: TGTGCCGGCAACGAGGGAAGATCACCCCTCCACTTT. Translation gives CAGNEGRSPLHF.

This clone was observed a few times. The CDR3 DNA sequence: TGTGCCTGGATCTCGGGGGGTCTTAACTATGGCTACACCTTC. It yields the protein CAWISGGLNYGYTF. The V and J genes are TRBV30 and TRBJ1-2; D perhaps matches TRBD1 (5 bases). The CDR3 is 14 amino acids. The germline V gene encodes CDR1 GTSNPN and CDR2 SVGIG (reference sequence). Trimming removed 4 bases at V and 1 base at J, with 13 bases between. The whole variable domain, filled in from reference TRBV30 and TRBJ1-2, reads SQTIHQWPATLVQPVGSPLSLECTVEGTSNPNLYWYRQAAGRGLQLLFYSVGIGQISSEVPQNLSASRPQDRQFILSSKKLLLSDSGFYLCAWISGGLNYGYTFGSGTRLTVV.

This chain connects TRBV7-9 to TRBJ1-1; TRBD1 matches at 8 bases. CDR1 SEHNR and CDR2 FQNEAQ come from the germline V gene (reference sequence). The CDR3 contains 16 residues. Losses at the gene ends were 4 bases for V and 1 base for J; bases not matched to a gene: 8. CDR3 nucleotide sequence: TGTGCCAGCAGCTCGGCTGCCGGGACAGGGAACACTGAAGCTTTCTTT. This sequence encodes CASSSAAGTGNTEAFF. Full variable domain (remainder filled in from reference TRBV7-9 and TRBJ1-1): DTGVSQNPRHKITKRGQNVTFRCDPISEHNRLYWYRQTLGQGPEFLTYFQNEAQLEKSRLLSDRFSAERPKGSFSTLEIQRTEQGDSAMYLCASSSAAGTGNTEAFFGQGTRLTVV.

The chain combines TRBV5-1 with TRBJ2-3, with TRBD2 matching over 9 bases. The CDR3 extends over 16 amino acids. The trim removed 0 bases at V and 2 bases at J, leaving 4 bases unmatched. CDR1 SGHRS and CDR2 YFSETQ come from the germline V gene. CDR3 residues: CASSLGVAGATDTQYF. CDR3 in DNA: TGCGCCAGCAGCTTGGGGGTAGCGGGGGCCACAGATACGCAGTATTTT.

The chain joins TRBV6-5 to TRBJ1-4; no reliable D call. CDR3 length: 14 residues. CDR1 and CDR2 (germline): MNHEY, SVGAGI. V shed 4 bases and J shed 5 bases, with 11 bases lying between them. The CDR3 coding sequence is TGTGCCAGCAGTTCATCCGGCGGAAATGAAAAACTGTTTTTT. It translates to CASSSSGGNEKLFF.

Notes on this clone: At the DNA level, this CDR3 is encoded by other sequences in the same sample as well. The gene calls are TRBV19 and TRBJ1-6; D is possibly TRBD1 (5 bases). CDR3 size: 15 residues. V shed 3 bases and J shed 5 bases, with 11 bases lying between them. Germline lookup yields CDR1 LNHDA and CDR2 SQIVND (reference sequence). DNA for the CDR3: TGTGCCAGTAGTATCGGTGGGGGGAATAATTCACCCCTCCACTTT. It translates to CASSIGGGNNSPLHF.

The genes are TRBV7-9 and TRBJ2-7; tentatively, D is TRBD2 (6 bases). Germline V gene lookup returns CDR1 SEHNR and CDR2 FQNEAQ (reference sequence). The CDR3 has 14 residues. Trimming shortened V by 5 bases and J by 9 bases, and 20 bases separated the two germline ends. CDR3 in DNA: TGTGCCAGCAGCCCCCAAGGAGGGCGGGGTAGGCAGTACTTC. It codes for CASSPQGGRGRQYF.

This clone was counted only a few times. CDR3 sequence: CASSIRRAYGYTF. DNA for the CDR3: TGTGCCAGTAGTATAAGGCGGGCCTATGGCTACACCTTC. The chain recombines TRBV19 with TRBJ1-2; no firm D call. Germline CDR1 and CDR2: LNHDA and SQIVND (reference sequence). The CDR3 runs 13 residues. Deletions cut 2 bases from V and 4 bases from J, with 8 bases between.

This chain joins TRBV7-9 and TRBJ1-3; TRBD1 is a possible D gene (5 bases). There are 13 residues in the CDR3. The V and J ends lost 8 bases and 2 bases respectively, with 10 bases between them. Germline loops: CDR1 SEHNR, CDR2 FQNEAQ (reference sequence). The CDR3 DNA sequence: TGTGCCAGCGGAACAGGAACTGGAAACACCATATATTTT. Protein: CASGTGTGNTIYF. The variable domain in full, with the rest retrieved from reference TRBV7-9 and TRBJ1-3, is DTGVSQNPRHKITKRGQNVTFRCDPISEHNRLYWYRQTLGQGPEFLTYFQNEAQLEKSRLLSDRFSAERPKGSFSTLEIQRTEQGDSAMYLCASGTGTGNTIYFGEGSWLTVV.

This chain links TRBV15 with TRBJ2-1; maybe TRBD2 (6 bases). Germline loops: CDR1 LNHNV, CDR2 YYDKDF (reference sequence). This CDR3 is 16 amino acids long. V lost 3 bases to trimming and J lost 7 bases, with 19 bases between them. Here the CDR3 reads CATSSDTSWVENEQFF. Written as DNA, the CDR3 is TGTGCCACCAGCAGCGATACTAGCTGGGTCGAAAATGAGCAGTTCTTC.

This sequence joins TRBV19 and TRBJ1-1, with D perhaps TRBD1 (5 bases). Deletions cut 5 bases from V and 1 base from J, with 8 bases between. Germline V gives CDR1 LNHDA, CDR2 SQIVND (reference sequence). This CDR3 comprises 13 residues. CDR3 region: CASSPQGNTEAFF. The CDR3 region has the DNA TGTGCCAGTAGTCCCCAGGGGAACACTGAAGCTTTCTTT.

The chain couples TRBV21-1 to TRBJ1-4; the listed D gene, TRBD1, was not tested against the DNA. TRBV21-1 is an annotated pseudogene. The CDR3 covers 14 residues. The CDR3 DNA reads as TGTGCCAGCAGCACCGGACAGGAATATGAAAAACTGTTTTTT. Translation gives CASSTGQEYEKLFF.